These 30 T cell receptor beta chains were all obtained from the same sample, sequenced in a study of blood T cells in healthy people across ages. Primers used in a second PCR of roughly 7 to 12 cycles were a sample-barcoded 5' primer and a J-beta primer mix. Using its own MiXCR run on the 5' RACE reads, TCRdb lists one record per CDR3 protein. The table lists hundreds of thousands of distinct CDR3 sequences, approximately 25% of them singletons. These same records also appear under a second study, on T cells of mothers and their children.

The sample comprised blood. These receptors were collected from a boy aged 5-17 years in good health.

V gene TRBV10-2 combines with J gene TRBJ2-5, with 13 nucleotides matching TRBD2. This CDR3 is 14 amino acids long. Germline V CDR1 and CDR2: WSHSY, SAAADI. V gave up 8 bases and J gave up 5 bases; unmatched junction bases: 5. CDR3 DNA sequence: TGCGCCAGCGGACTAGCGGGAGTTGGTGAGACCCAGTACTTC. As protein: CASGLAGVGETQYF.

J is TRBJ2-4 and V is TRBV5-1; D may be TRBD1 (6 bases). Germline CDR1 is SGHRS and CDR2 is YFSETQ. The CDR3 covers 14 residues. V gave up 1 base and J gave up 9 bases, with 14 bases separating them. The CDR3 bases are TGCGCCAGCAGCTTGTCAGGGGTGGGTGCCATTCAGTACTTC. Its protein is CASSLSGVGAIQYF.

The V call is TRBV27, the J call TRBJ2-7; no clear D gene. Germline V gene data show CDR1 as MNHEY and CDR2 as SMNVEV (reference sequence). V lost 2 bases, J lost 3 bases, and 14 bases lay in between. The CDR3 runs to 15 residues. The CDR3 nucleotides are TGTGCCAGCAGTTTAAAGGCCAGTCCCGGCTACGAGCAGTACTTC. Translation: CASSLKASPGYEQYF.

This chain links TRBV14 with TRBJ2-1, with TRBD2 identical over 10 bases. Germline V gives CDR1 SGHDN, CDR2 FVKESK. J gave up 2 bases and V 4 bases, and 5 bases lay outside the gene matches. This CDR3 contains 16 residues. As DNA, the CDR3 is TGTGCCAGCAGCCCGCTACTAGCGGGAACCTACAATGAGCAGTTCTTC. Its protein product is CASSPLLAGTYNEQFF.

This clonotype came up many times. The chain uses TRBV18 and TRBJ2-5, with 9 bases matching TRBD1. V lost 3 bases, J lost 5 bases, and 4 bases stayed unmatched. This CDR3 comprises 14 residues. Germline assignment: CDR1 KGHSH and CDR2 LQKENI. The CDR3 DNA reads as TGTGCCAGCTCACCTTCCGGACAGGGGGAGACCCAGTACTTC. This codes for CASSPSGQGETQYF.

The chain links TRBV5-1 to TRBJ2-3; no definite D call. From germline, CDR1 is SGHRS and CDR2 YFSETQ. Trimming took 1 base from V and 6 from J, leaving 15 bases between them. The CDR3 runs 15 residues. This chain's CDR3 is CASSLRESRMDTQYF. CDR3 coding DNA: TGCGCCAGCAGCTTGAGAGAGTCGAGGATGGATACGCAGTATTTT.

The J gene is TRBJ1-1, the V gene TRBV12-3 or TRBV12-4; the match to TRBD1 covers 9 bases. The CDR3 is made up of 15 amino acids. The ends lost 5 bases at V and 5 bases at J; junction bases unmatched: 9. The CDR3 loop is CASSPGTGMTTEAFF. CDR3 DNA sequence: TGTGCCAGCAGTCCCGGGACAGGGATGACGACTGAAGCTTTCTTT.

This clonotype has only a few counts. The junction departs from germline at one end; a sequencing error may be responsible. The chain links TRBV10-2 to TRBJ2-7; D is unclear. The assigned J gene may be wrong: the sequence end matches TRBJ2-5 better. CDR1 is WSHSY and CDR2 is SAAADI in the germline V gene. The CDR3 totals 13 residues. CDR3 nucleotides: TGCGCCAGCAGCGAGGACGGCCAAGGGACCCAGTACTTC. Amino acid sequence: CASSEDGQGTQYF.

V usage is TRBV14 and J usage is TRBJ1-5; D call uncertain. V lost 3 bases and J lost 0, with 18 bases in between. CDR1 is SGHDN, CDR2 FVKESK, per germline. The CDR3 contains 18 residues. The CDR3 nucleotides are TGTGCCAGCAGCCAGGAGCCGGTTGGGCACCCTAGCAATCAGCCCCAGCATTTT. Encoded protein: CASSQEPVGHPSNQPQHF.

The chain combines TRBV6-1 with TRBJ1-5, with 9 bases matching TRBD1. The CDR3 has 14 residues. Germline values: CDR1 MNHNS, CDR2 SASEGT. The junction had 7 bases not matched to a gene; V was cut back by 6 bases and J by 7 bases. The CDR3 here is CASSLTGGEQPQHF. The CDR3 nucleotides read TGTGCCAGCAGCCTGACAGGGGGAGAACAGCCCCAGCATTTT.

The chain couples TRBV20-1 to TRBJ2-5, with D perhaps matching TRBD1 (6 bases). With the DNA end fitting TRBJ2-1 better, the J assignment may be wrong. CDR1 DFQATT and CDR2 SNEGSKA come from the germline V gene (reference sequence). This CDR3 has 15 residues. The CDR3 loop is CSAISTGTVGNEQFF. For the CDR3, the DNA is TGCAGTGCTATTTCCACAGGGACGGTCGGCAATGAGCAGTTCTTC.

This clonotype has just a few counts. V usage is TRBV29-1 and J usage is TRBJ2-7; D call uncertain. This CDR3 contains 12 residues. In germline, CDR1 is SQVTM, CDR2 ANQGSEA. V was cut by 5 bases and J by 4 bases, with 12 bases left in between. CDR3 loop: CSVFEESYEQYF. The CDR3 DNA follows: TGCAGCGTTTTTGAAGAGTCGTACGAGCAGTACTTC.

This clonotype was counted only a few times. The chain carries TRBV29-1 and TRBJ2-1, with TRBD2 matching over 9 bases. Germline CDR1 reads SQVTM; CDR2 reads ANQGSEA. This CDR3 contains 14 residues. The CDR3 loop reads CSTLSGGPYNEQFF. The DNA for the CDR3 is TGCTCAACGCTTAGCGGGGGTCCCTACAATGAGCAGTTCTTC.

The table lists this clonotype with a count of one. This sequence joins TRBV20-1 and TRBJ2-7, with D unclear. Trimming left V 0 bases short and J 1 base short, with 13 bases between. The germline CDR1 and CDR2 sequences are DFQATT and SNEGSKA (reference sequence). The length of the CDR3 is 15 residues. In DNA, the CDR3 is TGCAGTGCTAGAGATCTTCGGACGAGTTCCTACGAGCAGTACTTC. Amino acid sequence: CSARDLRTSSYEQYF.

Comment on this clonotype: Likely a read error: the CDR3 ends without its conserved phenylalanine or tryptophan. The gene calls are TRBV4-3 and TRBJ2-3; 13 bases agree with TRBD2. CDR3 length: 17 residues. V trimming: 1 base; J trimming: 2 bases; junction bases outside the gene matches: 3. Germline V CDR1 and CDR2: LGHNA, YSLEER. CDR3 coding DNA: TGCGCCAGCAGCCAAGGGACTAGCGGGGGAACCACAGATACGCAGTATCTT. Residues: CASSQGTSGGTTDTQYL.

The chain couples TRBV25-1 to TRBJ2-5; D tentatively fits TRBD1 or TRBD2 (6 bases each). CDR1 is MGHDK and CDR2 is SYGVNS in the germline V gene. This CDR3 comprises 15 residues. The V gene lost 2 bases and the J gene lost 2 bases, with 12 bases spanning the gap. The DNA of the CDR3 is TGTGCCAGCAGTGAAACTCAAGGGGGGCAAGAGACCCAGTACTTC. As protein: CASSETQGGQETQYF.

The sample holds a few counts of this clonotype. CDR3 coding DNA: TGTGCCAGCAATGTGCCCGGGACTAGCGGGACCACGCAGTATTTT. It encodes CASNVPGTSGTTQYF. The chain links TRBV6-5 to TRBJ2-3, with 13 bases that match TRBD2. The CDR3 extends over 15 amino acids. V dropped 7 bases and J dropped 9; count of bases not matched to a gene: 10. Germline CDR1 is MNHEY and CDR2 is SVGAGI.

A word on this clonotype: A read error may account for a junction end that differs from germline. The J gene is TRBJ2-1, the V gene TRBV29-1, with D possibly being TRBD1 or TRBD2 (5 bases each). The tail of the sequence fits TRBJ2-5 better, so the J call may be wrong. The CDR3 is made up of 13 amino acids. Germline CDR1 reads SQVTM; CDR2 reads ANQGSEA. The CDR3 loop is CSALGEWQGTQYF. The CDR3 DNA sequence: TGCAGCGCTTTGGGGGAGTGGCAAGGGACCCAGTACTTC.

The V call is TRBV9, the J call TRBJ2-3; D might be TRBD2 (5 bases). Trimming removed 0 bases from V and 4 bases from J, with 12 bases in between. The CDR3 runs to 15 residues. Per the germline V gene, CDR1 is SGDLS and CDR2 is YYNGEE. This CDR3 is CASSVVGEMADTQYF. The CDR3 DNA reads as TGTGCCAGCAGCGTAGTTGGGGAGATGGCAGATACGCAGTATTTT.

The chain uses TRBV20-1 and TRBJ2-5, with D possibly TRBD1 on 6 matching bases. From germline, CDR1 is DFQATT and CDR2 SNEGSKA (reference sequence). The CDR3 extends over 14 amino acids. The germline V and J ends were trimmed by 6 bases and 2 bases, with 16 bases remaining between them. This chain's CDR3 is CSANSGDGQETQYF. The DNA for the CDR3 is TGCAGTGCGAACTCAGGGGATGGGCAAGAGACCCAGTACTTC.

This clonotype was recorded a few times. V usage is TRBV29-1 and J usage is TRBJ1-2; tentatively, D is TRBD1 (5 bases). V lost 3 bases and J lost 6, with 14 bases in between. Germline CDR1 and CDR2: SQVTM and ANQGSEA. The length of the CDR3 is 13 residues. CDR3 residues: CSVEGGASDGYTF. CDR3 DNA sequence: TGCAGCGTTGAGGGAGGGGCTTCGGATGGCTACACCTTC.

This clonotype came up a few times. The J gene is TRBJ2-5, the V gene TRBV10-3; 7 positions agree with TRBD2. The DNA end is a closer match to TRBJ2-1, so the J assignment may be wrong. The length of the CDR3 is 18 residues. Germline V lookup: CDR1 ENHRY, CDR2 SYGVKD. As DNA, the CDR3 is TGTGCCATCAGTGAGGCGACTACAACGGGACTACCCTACAATGAGCAGTTCTTC. Translated, it gives CAISEATTTGLPYNEQFF.

This clonotype was seen just once. V and J are TRBV28 and TRBJ1-6, with no clear D. There are 17 residues in the CDR3. Trimming removed 2 bases at V and 0 bases at J, with 11 bases between. From germline, CDR1 is MDHEN and CDR2 SYDVKM. CDR3 bases: TGTGCCAGCAGTTTAGTGCCGGTGAGCTCCTATAATTCACCCCTCCACTTT. Its translation is CASSLVPVSSYNSPLHF.

This clonotype was seen a few times. The chain uses TRBV15 and TRBJ2-2, with unresolved D. CDR1 and CDR2 (germline): LNHNV, YYDKDF (reference sequence). The V and J ends lost 0 bases and 8 bases respectively, with 10 bases between them. The CDR3 loop spans 14 amino acids. CDR3 in amino acids: CATSRDWGQGELFF. The CDR3 nucleotides are TGTGCCACCAGCAGAGATTGGGGTCAGGGGGAGCTGTTTTTT.

The chain employs TRBV24-1 and TRBJ2-3, with 7 bases aligning to TRBD2. Germline-derived CDR1 and CDR2 are KGHDR and SFDVKD. With 5 bases clipped from V and 1 base from J, the junction kept 11 bases outside the gene matches. This CDR3 has 17 amino acids. CDR3 loop: CATSARGGGLRTDTQYF. CDR3 DNA: TGTGCCACCAGTGCCCGTGGTGGGGGACTACGCACAGATACGCAGTATTTT.

The CDR3 coding sequence is TGTGCCATCAGTGAGTCGAGGACTAGCGGGGGTAACACAGATACGCAGTATTTT. Amino acid sequence: CAISESRTSGGNTDTQYF. This chain links TRBV10-3 with TRBJ2-3; 13 bases are shared with TRBD2. Trimming cost V 0 bases and J 2 bases; bases outside gene matches: 5. Germline CDR1 ENHRY, CDR2 SYGVKD. The CDR3 consists of 18 residues.

V and J are TRBV5-1 and TRBJ1-4, with D uncertain. The CDR3 loop spans 14 amino acids. CDR1 SGHRS and CDR2 YFSETQ come from the germline V gene. The V end lost 0 bases, the J end lost 1 base, and 4 bases lay between the germline ends. The CDR3 here is CASSLDGTNEKLFF. CDR3 sequence (DNA): TGCGCCAGCAGCTTGGACGGAACTAATGAAAAACTGTTTTTT.

The chain carries TRBV20-1 and TRBJ1-1; 7 bases line up with TRBD1. The V segment lost 2 bases and the J segment 2 bases; nucleotides outside the gene matches: 5. This CDR3 comprises 14 residues. Germline CDR1 is DFQATT and CDR2 is SNEGSKA (reference sequence). This CDR3 reads CSARPQGGNTEAFF. The CDR3 bases are TGCAGTGCTAGACCCCAGGGGGGCAACACTGAAGCTTTCTTT.

CDR3 sequence reads: CASSSGKGAGELFF. Written as DNA, the CDR3 is TGCGCCAGCAGCTCGGGGAAGGGTGCCGGGGAGCTGTTTTTT. This sequence joins TRBV5-1 and TRBJ2-2; possible D gene TRBD2, 5 bases. CDR3 size: 14 residues. Trimming shortened V by 3 bases and J by 6 bases, and 12 bases separated the two germline ends. Germline CDR1 is SGHRS and CDR2 is YFSETQ.

The chain carries TRBV5-1 and TRBJ2-2; tentatively, D is TRBD2 (6 bases). In germline, CDR1 is SGHRS, CDR2 YFSETQ. V was clipped by 4 bases and J by 3 bases, with 10 bases between them. This CDR3 comprises 14 residues. CDR3: CASSTSGDTGELFF. DNA for the CDR3: TGCGCCAGCAGCACGTCGGGGGACACCGGGGAGCTGTTTTTT.